Included here is one TCR beta chain sequence, with context. Antigen: not known. This sample was included in a study of T cell responses to AZD1222 COVID-19 vaccine. Study results and limitations: Only after the peak T cell response were repertoires sampled.

Profiling relied on immunoSEQ multiplex PCR, and the TCRdb table lists in-frame clones only, not all of them. Found here are roughly 140,000 clones, 85% to 90% of them singletons; the top ten hold 2.5% to 3.5%. From germline, CDR1 is MGHDK and CDR2 SYGVNS. Trimming cost V 10 bases and J 0 bases, with 17 bases left between them. The CDR3 has 15 residues. The sequence derives from an adult who received the AZD1222 COVID-19 vaccine. The chain combines TRBV25-1 with TRBJ2-3; D is possibly TRBD2 (6 bases). Sequences were derived from peripheral blood, sampled 28 days after the second AZD1222 dose. CDR3 bases: TGTGCCACCACTATATGGGAGGATAGCACAGATACGCAGTATTTT. Its translation is CATTIWEDSTDTQYF.